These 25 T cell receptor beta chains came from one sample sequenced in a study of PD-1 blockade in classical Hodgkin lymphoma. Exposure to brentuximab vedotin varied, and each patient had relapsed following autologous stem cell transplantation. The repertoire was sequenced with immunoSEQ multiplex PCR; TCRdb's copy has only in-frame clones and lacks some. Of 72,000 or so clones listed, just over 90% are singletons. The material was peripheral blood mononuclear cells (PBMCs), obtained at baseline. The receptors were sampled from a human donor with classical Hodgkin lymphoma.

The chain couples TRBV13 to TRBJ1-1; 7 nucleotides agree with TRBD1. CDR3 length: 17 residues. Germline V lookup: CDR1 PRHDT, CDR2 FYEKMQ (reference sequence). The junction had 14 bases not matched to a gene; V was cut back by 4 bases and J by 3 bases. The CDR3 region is CASSSLQTGNLDTEAFF. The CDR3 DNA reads TGTGCCAGCAGCTCATTACAGACAGGGAATTTGGACACTGAAGCTTTCTTT. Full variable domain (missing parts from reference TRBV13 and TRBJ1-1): AAGVIQSPRHLIKEKRETATLKCYPIPRHDTVYWYQQGPGQDPQFLISFYEKMQSDKGSIPDRFSAQQFSDYHSELNMSSLELGDSALYFCASSSLQTGNLDTEAFFGQGTRLTVV.

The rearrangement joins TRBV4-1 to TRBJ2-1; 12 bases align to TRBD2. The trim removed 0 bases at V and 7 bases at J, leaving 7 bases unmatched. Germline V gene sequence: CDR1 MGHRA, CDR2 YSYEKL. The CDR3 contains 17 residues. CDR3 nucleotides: TGCGCCAGCAGCCAAGAGCTAGCGGGAGGGCCAAGGAATGAGCAGTTCTTC. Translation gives CASSQELAGGPRNEQFF.

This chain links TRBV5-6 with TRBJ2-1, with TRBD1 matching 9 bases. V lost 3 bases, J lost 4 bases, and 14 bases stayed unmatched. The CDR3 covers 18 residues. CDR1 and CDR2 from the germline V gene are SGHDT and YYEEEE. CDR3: CASSYPGQGGLFYNEQFF. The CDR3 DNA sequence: TGTGCCAGCAGCTACCCGGGACAGGGTGGTCTTTTTTACAATGAGCAGTTCTTC.

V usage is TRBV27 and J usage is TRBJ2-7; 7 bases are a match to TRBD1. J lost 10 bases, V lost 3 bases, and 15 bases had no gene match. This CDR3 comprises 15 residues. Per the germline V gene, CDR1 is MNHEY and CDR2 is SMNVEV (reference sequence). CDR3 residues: CASSFSTSGTEVQYF. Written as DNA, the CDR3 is TGTGCCAGCAGTTTCTCCACATCCGGGACAGAAGTACAGTACTTC.

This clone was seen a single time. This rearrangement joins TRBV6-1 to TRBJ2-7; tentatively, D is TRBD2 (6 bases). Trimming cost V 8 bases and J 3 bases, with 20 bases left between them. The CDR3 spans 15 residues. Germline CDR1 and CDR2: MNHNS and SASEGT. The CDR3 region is CASFPGRLGIYEQYF. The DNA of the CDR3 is TGTGCCAGCTTCCCGGGGAGGCTAGGTATCTACGAGCAGTACTTC.

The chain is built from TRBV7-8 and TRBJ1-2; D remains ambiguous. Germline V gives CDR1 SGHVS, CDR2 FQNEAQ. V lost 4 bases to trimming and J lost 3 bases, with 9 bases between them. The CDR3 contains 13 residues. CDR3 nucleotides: TGTGCCAGCAGCTCCGTGAGGGACTATGGCTACACCTTC. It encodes CASSSVRDYGYTF.

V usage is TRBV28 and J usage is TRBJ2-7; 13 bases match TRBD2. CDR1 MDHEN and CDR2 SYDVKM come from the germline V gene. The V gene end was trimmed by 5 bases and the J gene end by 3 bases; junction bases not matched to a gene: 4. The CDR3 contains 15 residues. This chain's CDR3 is CASSTGLAGYYEQYF. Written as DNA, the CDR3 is TGTGCCAGCAGTACGGGACTAGCGGGATACTACGAGCAGTACTTC.

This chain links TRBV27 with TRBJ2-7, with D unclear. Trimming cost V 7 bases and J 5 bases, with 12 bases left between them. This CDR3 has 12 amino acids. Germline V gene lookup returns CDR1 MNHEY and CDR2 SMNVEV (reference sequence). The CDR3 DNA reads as TGTGCCAGCACCTCCCGGGCGAACGAGCAGTACTTC. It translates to CASTSRANEQYF.

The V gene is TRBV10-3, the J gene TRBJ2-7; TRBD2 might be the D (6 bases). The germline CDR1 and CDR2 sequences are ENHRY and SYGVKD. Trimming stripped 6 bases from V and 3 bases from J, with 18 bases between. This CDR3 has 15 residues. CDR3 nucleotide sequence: TGTGCCATCAGGTGGGACGGGTCGGGGGTCTACGAGCAGTACTTC. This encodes CAIRWDGSGVYEQYF.

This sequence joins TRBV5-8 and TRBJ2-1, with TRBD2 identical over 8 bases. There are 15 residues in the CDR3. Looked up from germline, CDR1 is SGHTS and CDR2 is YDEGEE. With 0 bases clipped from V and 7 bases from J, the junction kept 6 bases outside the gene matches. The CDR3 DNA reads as TGTGCCAGCAGCTTGGTAGCGGGGAGGGGAAATGAGCAGTTCTTC. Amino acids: CASSLVAGRGNEQFF.

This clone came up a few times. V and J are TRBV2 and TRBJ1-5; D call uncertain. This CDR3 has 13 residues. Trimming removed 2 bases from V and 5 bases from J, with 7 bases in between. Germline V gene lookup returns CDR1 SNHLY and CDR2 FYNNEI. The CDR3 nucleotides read TGTGCCAGCAGTGAATCCTCCGATCAGCCCCAGCATTTT. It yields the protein CASSESSDQPQHF.

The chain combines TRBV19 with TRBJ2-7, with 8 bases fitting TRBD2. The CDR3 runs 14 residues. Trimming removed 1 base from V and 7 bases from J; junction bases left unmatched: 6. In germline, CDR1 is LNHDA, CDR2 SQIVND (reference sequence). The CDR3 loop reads CASSIGTSPVEQYF. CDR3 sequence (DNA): TGTGCCAGTAGTATAGGGACTAGCCCCGTGGAGCAGTACTTC. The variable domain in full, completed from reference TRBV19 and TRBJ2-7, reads DGGITQSPKYLFRKEGQNVTLSCEQNLNHDAMYWYRQDPGQGLRLIYYSQIVNDFQKGDIAEGYSVSREKKESFPLTVTSAQKNPTAFYLCASSIGTSPVEQYFGPGTRLTVT.

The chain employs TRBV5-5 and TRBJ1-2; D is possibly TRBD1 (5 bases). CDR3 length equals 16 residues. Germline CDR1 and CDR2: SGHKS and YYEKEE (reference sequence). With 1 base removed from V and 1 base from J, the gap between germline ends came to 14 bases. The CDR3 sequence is CASSLPGQGGNYGYTF. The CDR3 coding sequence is TGTGCCAGCAGCTTGCCTGGGCAGGGCGGTAACTATGGCTACACCTTC.

CDR3 amino acids: CAISKGDPKQETQYF. DNA for the CDR3: TGTGCCATCAGTAAGGGGGATCCCAAACAAGAGACCCAGTACTTC. The chain joins TRBV10-3 to TRBJ2-5, with D possibly TRBD1 on 6 matching bases. The V end lost 5 bases, the J end lost 2 bases, and 15 bases lay between the germline ends. The germline gives CDR1 ENHRY, CDR2 SYGVKD. CDR3 length: 15 amino acids.

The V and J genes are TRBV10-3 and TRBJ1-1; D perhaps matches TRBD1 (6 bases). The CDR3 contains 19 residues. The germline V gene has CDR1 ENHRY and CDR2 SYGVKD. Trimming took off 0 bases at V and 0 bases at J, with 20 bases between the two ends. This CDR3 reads CAISESFGGGRRMNTEAFF. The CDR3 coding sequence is TGTGCCATCAGTGAGTCTTTTGGAGGGGGGCGGAGGATGAACACTGAAGCTTTCTTT.

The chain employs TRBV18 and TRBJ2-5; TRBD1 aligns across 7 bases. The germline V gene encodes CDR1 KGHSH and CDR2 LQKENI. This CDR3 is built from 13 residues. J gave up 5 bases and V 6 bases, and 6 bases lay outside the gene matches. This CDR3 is CASSRDSRETQYF. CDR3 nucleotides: TGTGCCAGCTCCCGGGACAGCCGGGAGACCCAGTACTTC.

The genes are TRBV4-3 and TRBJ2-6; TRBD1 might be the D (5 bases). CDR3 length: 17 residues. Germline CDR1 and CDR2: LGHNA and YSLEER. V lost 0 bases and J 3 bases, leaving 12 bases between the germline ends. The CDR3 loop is CASSQDRQTYGANVLTF. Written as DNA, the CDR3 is TGCGCCAGCAGCCAAGATAGACAGACGTATGGGGCCAACGTCCTGACTTTC.

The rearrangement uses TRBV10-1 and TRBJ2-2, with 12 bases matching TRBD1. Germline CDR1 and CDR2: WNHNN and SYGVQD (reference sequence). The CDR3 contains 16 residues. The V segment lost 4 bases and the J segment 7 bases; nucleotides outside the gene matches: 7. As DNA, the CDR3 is TGCGCCAGCAGTGTGGGGGACAGGGGGCTGGTCGGGGAGCTGTTTTTT. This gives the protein CASSVGDRGLVGELFF.

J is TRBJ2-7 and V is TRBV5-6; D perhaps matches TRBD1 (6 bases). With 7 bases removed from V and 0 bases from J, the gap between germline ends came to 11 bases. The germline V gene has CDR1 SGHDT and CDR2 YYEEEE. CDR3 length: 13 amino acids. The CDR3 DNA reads TGTGCCAGCTGTTGGACAGCCTCCTACGAGCAGTACTTC. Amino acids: CASCWTASYEQYF.

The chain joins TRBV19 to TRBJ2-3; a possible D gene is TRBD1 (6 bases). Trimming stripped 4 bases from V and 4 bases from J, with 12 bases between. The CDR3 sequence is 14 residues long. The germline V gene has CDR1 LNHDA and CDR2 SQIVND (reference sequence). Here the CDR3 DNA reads TGTGCCAGTAGTACCCCACAGGGAGCAGATACGCAGTATTTT. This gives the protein CASSTPQGADTQYF.

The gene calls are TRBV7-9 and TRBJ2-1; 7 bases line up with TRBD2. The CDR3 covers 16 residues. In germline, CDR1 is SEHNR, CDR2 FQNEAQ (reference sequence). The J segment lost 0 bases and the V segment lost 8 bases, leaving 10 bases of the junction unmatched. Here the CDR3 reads CASCLQGGSSYNEQFF. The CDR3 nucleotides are TGTGCCAGCTGCCTCCAGGGCGGGAGCTCCTACAATGAGCAGTTCTTC.

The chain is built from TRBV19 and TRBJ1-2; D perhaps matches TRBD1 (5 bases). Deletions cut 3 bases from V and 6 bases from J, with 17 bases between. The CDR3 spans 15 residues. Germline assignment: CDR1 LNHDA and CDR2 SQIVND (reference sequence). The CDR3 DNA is TGTGCCAGTAGTATCTCCCAGGGCGGTTGGGATGGCTACACCTTC. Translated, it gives CASSISQGGWDGYTF. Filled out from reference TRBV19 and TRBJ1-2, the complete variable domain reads DGGITQSPKYLFRKEGQNVTLSCEQNLNHDAMYWYRQDPGQGLRLIYYSQIVNDFQKGDIAEGYSVSREKKESFPLTVTSAQKNPTAFYLCASSISQGGWDGYTFGSGTRLTVV.

The CDR3 DNA sequence: TGTGCCAGCAGTTTGGTGCCATGGGGGGCCTATGGCTACACCTTC. Its translation is CASSLVPWGAYGYTF. The chain combines TRBV27 with TRBJ1-2; TRBD1 is a possible D gene (6 bases). Germline V lookup: CDR1 MNHEY, CDR2 SMNVEV (reference sequence). Trimming stripped 3 bases from V and 4 bases from J, with 15 bases between. This CDR3 contains 15 residues.

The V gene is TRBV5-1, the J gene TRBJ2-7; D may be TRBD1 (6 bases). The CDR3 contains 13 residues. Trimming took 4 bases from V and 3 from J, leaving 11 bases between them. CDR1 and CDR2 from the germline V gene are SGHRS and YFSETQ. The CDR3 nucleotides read TGCGCCAGCAGCGCCCGGGACAACTACGAGCAGTACTTC. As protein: CASSARDNYEQYF.

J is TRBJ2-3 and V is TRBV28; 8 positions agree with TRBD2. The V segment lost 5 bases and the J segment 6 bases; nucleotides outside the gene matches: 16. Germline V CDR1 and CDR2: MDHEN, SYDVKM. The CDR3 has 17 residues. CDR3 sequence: CASSTPSSGKVVDTQYF. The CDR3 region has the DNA TGTGCCAGCAGTACACCCAGTAGCGGGAAAGTGGTCGATACGCAGTATTTT.